This record looks at one TCR beta chain sequence and its context. This receptor's antigen is unknown. No clone much larger than this one lies a single base away; base qualities are absent. This entry comes from a study of blood T cell repertoires in COVID-19 (dated by TCRdb to 2020 to 2021). Regarding the research as a whole: Collaborator samples came from the United States, Italy and Spain and covered acute and convalescent phases of COVID-19. The prospective study material was composed of cDNA or gDNA derived from T cells, B-cell-depleted T cells, or PBMCs. Deeply sampled blood TCRbeta repertoires from subjects exposed to, actively infected with, or recovered from COVID-19 were included in the dataset. The repertoires were released in a freely available public database meant as a resource for research on the immune response to SARS-CoV-2. The samples were drawn from the first 160 participants of the ongoing ImmuneRACE study and from some 1,300 subjects provided by 6 global collaborators. Sample metadata almost always included a de-identified subject ID, COVID-19 status, age in years and sex. Where available, HLA class I and class II types were taken from metadata supplied by the sample provider and were not determined by assay-based typing. Overall results and qualifications from the work: The amount of clinical and demographic metadata varied by source and participant and was provided uncurated.

CDR1 SGHTA and CDR2 FQGNSA were looked up in the germline V gene. The CDR3 has 17 amino acids, counting the end cysteine and phenylalanine. Of the read, only the CDR3 DNA is kept; its 51 bases are in frame from base 1. At the junction V is shortened by 0 bases and J by 0 bases, with 9 bases in between. The immunoSEQ Assay, a bias-controlled multiplex PCR, was used to amplify TCRbeta CDR3 regions from genomic DNA. In the paper's pipeline: The number of nucleated cells in each sample was estimated from the amplification of reference gene primers within the assay. Sequence reads were collapsed and filtered to measure the absolute abundance of every unique TCRbeta CDR3 rearrangement. Productive Simpson clonality was computed per sample as the square root of Simpson's diversity index over productive rearrangements. In TCRdb, the immuneACCESS table is reduced to in-frame sequences with V and J assigned. These tables do not hold every clone; where another copy was compared, an unresolved V gene accounts for under half, and the others remain unexplained. V, J and clone size are taken as reported in that table, and D and trimming were inferred from the DNA itself. The sample data list approximately 170,000 clones, and about 81% of these were observed just once. The top ten clonotypes cover approximately 10% of the sample.

Each collaborating institution followed its own protocols to collect whole blood in K2EDTA tubes. Collaborator samples were shipped for TCRbeta analysis as frozen whole blood, isolated PBMCs, or DNA extracted from either sample type. Here the chain combines TRBV7-2 and TRBJ1-6; no D segment can be confidently identified. Sequences were obtained from peripheral blood. The receptor was derived from a human donor in a cohort sampled during active COVID-19. The nucleotides are TGTGCCAGCAGCTTAGCTGTACAGAGCTCCTATAATTCACCCCTCCACTTT. This translates into CASSLAVQSSYNSPLHF.